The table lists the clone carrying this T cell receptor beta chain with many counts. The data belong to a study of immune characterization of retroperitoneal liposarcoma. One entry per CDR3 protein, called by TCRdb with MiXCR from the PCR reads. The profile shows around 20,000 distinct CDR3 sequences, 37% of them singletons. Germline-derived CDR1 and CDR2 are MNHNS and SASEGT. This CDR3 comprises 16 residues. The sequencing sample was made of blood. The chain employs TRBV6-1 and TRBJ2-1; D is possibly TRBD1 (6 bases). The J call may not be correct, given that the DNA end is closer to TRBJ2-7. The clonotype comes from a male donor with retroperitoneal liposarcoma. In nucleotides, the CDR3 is TGTGCCAGCAGTACACTTGACAGGTCTAGATCCAATGAGCAGTACTTC. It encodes CASSTLDRSRSNEQYF.